This T cell receptor beta chain was sequenced in a study of early T cells in non-severe SARS-CoV-2 infection. TCRdb independently ran MiXCR on the 5' RACE reads; one entry per CDR3 protein. The profile covers 28,000 or so distinct CDR3 sequences, with roughly 5.3% appearing a single time and roughly 4.4% taken by the ten largest. CDR1 is SGHRS and CDR2 is YFSETQ in the germline V gene. The CDR3 is made up of 16 amino acids. The V and J ends lost 2 bases and 1 base, in that order; junction bases with no gene match: 7. This TCR was sampled from an adult who was a healthcare worker with PCR-confirmed SARS-CoV-2 infection or an uninfected control (not recorded which). This sequence joins TRBV5-1 and TRBJ2-5; 8 nucleotides align to TRBD1. The sequencing input was whole blood. The CDR3 is CASSLGQGGFQETQYF. The CDR3 bases are TGCGCCAGCAGCTTAGGACAGGGCGGATTCCAAGAGACCCAGTACTTC.